What follows are 21 T cell receptor beta chains derived from one specimen sequenced in a study of T cell responses to AZD1222 COVID-19 vaccine (dated by TCRdb to the early 2020s). The sample's time point label, decoded: baseline before first vaccination. Library preparation used the immunoSEQ multiplex PCR assay. TCRdb stores this immuneACCESS table with in-frame sequences only. Part of the clones is absent; in the studies checked, under half of the shortfall reflects unresolved V genes, and no reason is known for the rest. In this sample the table shows approximately 100,000 clones, approximately 93% of which occur a single time. 4.5% to 5% of the sample is taken by the ten largest. Sequences were derived from peripheral blood, sampled on day 0 of AZD1222 vaccination. The receptors originated from an adult in good health.

The chain recombines TRBV2 with TRBJ2-3; D may be TRBD2 (5 bases). The V gene lost 3 bases and the J gene lost 7 bases, with 8 bases spanning the gap. CDR3 length: 12 residues. From germline, CDR1 is SNHLY and CDR2 FYNNEI. CDR3 in DNA: TGTGCCAGCAGTGAGGACTTATATACGCAGTATTTT. It encodes CASSEDLYTQYF.

The CDR3 region is CSVEPTAGVYNEQFF. The CDR3 DNA reads as TGCAGCGTTGAACCCACCGCGGGCGTCTACAATGAGCAGTTCTTC. V and J are TRBV29-1 and TRBJ2-1; D may be TRBD2 (5 bases). Germline V gives CDR1 SQVTM, CDR2 ANQGSEA. The CDR3 is 15 amino acids. Trimming removed 2 bases at V and 3 bases at J, with 14 bases between.

The V call is TRBV5-4, the J call TRBJ1-2; a weak D match, TRBD1 (5 bases). The germline V gene encodes CDR1 SGHNT and CDR2 YYREEE (reference sequence). This CDR3 spans 12 amino acids. V was cut by 2 bases and J by 8 bases, with 10 bases left in between. The CDR3 DNA is TGTGCCAGCAGCTTAGACAGTGTGGGCTACACCTTC. Encoded protein: CASSLDSVGYTF.

The chain links TRBV28 to TRBJ2-7; D gene ambiguous. Trimming shortened V by 5 bases and J by 7 bases, and 12 bases separated the two germline ends. In germline, CDR1 is MDHEN, CDR2 SYDVKM. The CDR3 has 12 residues. Here the CDR3 reads CASSLLGREQYF. CDR3 in DNA: TGTGCCAGCAGTCTCTTAGGCCGGGAGCAGTACTTC.

V gene TRBV10-3 combines with J gene TRBJ2-7; 11 bases match TRBD1. The CDR3 has 16 residues. Germline V gene lookup returns CDR1 ENHRY and CDR2 SYGVKD. With V trimmed by 6 bases and J by 6 bases, 13 bases remained unmatched. This chain's CDR3 is CAIRPTGTGGSGEQYF. The CDR3, as DNA: TGTGCCATCAGACCTACCGGGACAGGGGGTTCAGGCGAGCAGTACTTC.

This chain uses TRBV28 with TRBJ1-3; tentatively, D is TRBD1 (5 bases). Germline CDR1 MDHEN, CDR2 SYDVKM. This CDR3 has 14 residues. Trimming took 5 bases from V and 0 from J, leaving 8 bases between them. The DNA of the CDR3 is TGTGCCAGCAGTCAAGGGGCCTCTGGAAACACCATATATTTT. It codes for CASSQGASGNTIYF.

The genes are TRBV9 and TRBJ1-3; D not resolved. Trimming took 3 bases from V and 0 from J, leaving 16 bases between them. Germline CDR1 is SGDLS and CDR2 is YYNGEE. The CDR3 is 17 amino acids. CDR3 nucleotides: TGTGCCAGCAGCGGAGGGTTGCGGGAACCCTCTGGAAACACCATATATTTT. Its translation is CASSGGLREPSGNTIYF.

The chain employs TRBV5-1 and TRBJ2-2, with D maybe TRBD1 (6 bases). V was shortened by 4 bases and J by 3 bases, with 16 bases between the two germline ends. The CDR3 sequence is 16 residues long. The germline CDR1 and CDR2 sequences are SGHRS and YFSETQ. The CDR3 spells CASSPTIGQYTGELFF. Here the CDR3 DNA reads TGCGCCAGCAGCCCGACAATTGGACAGTACACCGGGGAGCTGTTTTTT.

V is TRBV7-9 and J is TRBJ2-5, with TRBD1 matching over 7 bases. CDR1 and CDR2 from the germline V gene are SEHNR and FQNEAQ (reference sequence). J gave up 2 bases and V 5 bases, and 5 bases lay outside the gene matches. This CDR3 region has 14 residues. The CDR3 is CASSADREQETQYF. The DNA of the CDR3 is TGTGCCAGCAGCGCCGACAGGGAACAAGAGACCCAGTACTTC.

This clone is a singleton in its sample. The chain combines TRBV18 with TRBJ1-1, with 9 bases identical to TRBD1. The CDR3 loop spans 17 amino acids. Germline lookup yields CDR1 KGHSH and CDR2 LQKENI. Trimming took 2 bases from V and 2 from J; bases not matched to a gene: 9. The CDR3 sequence: CASSPWGGTGINTEAFF. CDR3 nucleotides: TGTGCCAGCTCACCATGGGGGGGGACAGGGATTAACACTGAAGCTTTCTTT.

V gene TRBV10-3 combines with J gene TRBJ1-5, with a weak D call TRBD1 (5 bases). The CDR3 runs to 13 residues. The germline V and J ends were trimmed by 8 bases and 1 base, with 9 bases remaining between them. Per the germline V gene, CDR1 is ENHRY and CDR2 is SYGVKD. In DNA, the CDR3 is TGTGCCATCTCACAGGAAAGCAATCAGCCCCAGCATTTT. Translating gives CAISQESNQPQHF.

The chain combines TRBV10-3 with TRBJ2-7; the D is unclear. V shed 4 bases and J shed 6 bases, with 10 bases lying between them. CDR3 size: 12 residues. Germline V gene sequence: CDR1 ENHRY, CDR2 SYGVKD. The DNA for the CDR3 is TGTGCCATCAGTGGGAGTCCGTTCGAGCAGTACTTC. It yields the protein CAISGSPFEQYF.

The chain carries TRBV5-8 and TRBJ1-3; 9 nucleotides match TRBD1. Trimming removed 4 bases from V and 11 bases from J; junction bases left unmatched: 13. CDR1 SGHTS and CDR2 YDEGEE come from the germline V gene. The CDR3 is 15 residues long. The CDR3: CASSLTGQGVGAIYF. The CDR3 DNA reads TGTGCCAGCAGCCTCACGGGACAGGGAGTTGGGGCCATATATTTT.

CDR3 coding DNA: TGTGCCAGCAGTAAAGACATCTCTGGGGCCAACGTCCTGACTTTC. Amino acid sequence: CASSKDISGANVLTF. J is TRBJ2-6 and V is TRBV2; unclear D gene. The CDR3 covers 15 residues. The V and J ends lost 5 bases and 0 bases respectively, with 8 bases between them. The germline V gene encodes CDR1 SNHLY and CDR2 FYNNEI.

V and J are TRBV3-1 (or the pseudogene TRBV3-2) and TRBJ2-3; a weak D match, TRBD2 (5 bases). There are 12 residues in the CDR3. From germline, CDR1 is LGHDT and CDR2 YNNKEL (reference sequence). With 6 bases removed from V and 7 bases from J, the gap between germline ends came to 11 bases. The CDR3 reads CASSPTTHTQYF. CDR3 bases: TGTGCCAGCAGTCCGACTACCCATACGCAGTATTTT.

The chain has TRBV19 and TRBJ1-6, with 9 bases identical to TRBD1. V was clipped by 11 bases and J by 9 bases; unmatched bases: 5. From germline, CDR1 is LNHDA and CDR2 SQIVND (reference sequence). The CDR3 totals 12 residues. The chain's CDR3 is CAAGTGISPLHF. For the CDR3, the DNA is TGTGCCGCAGGGACAGGGATTTCACCCCTCCACTTT.

The chain couples TRBV28 to TRBJ1-2; no firm D call. The V end was cut by 11 bases, the J end by 2 bases, with 15 bases between. Germline assignment: CDR1 MDHEN and CDR2 SYDVKM. This CDR3 is 13 amino acids long. The CDR3: CASTIRLNYGYTF. CDR3 DNA: TGTGCCTCGACGATTCGGCTGAACTATGGCTACACCTTC.

The chain is built from TRBV4-3 and TRBJ2-2; 9 positions agree with TRBD2. Germline CDR1 reads LGHNA; CDR2 reads YSLEER. The CDR3 runs to 19 residues. The ends lost 0 bases at V and 5 bases at J; junction bases unmatched: 13. CDR3: CASSQESGGLAPSTGELFF. The CDR3 nucleotides are TGCGCCAGCAGCCAAGAGTCGGGAGGACTAGCGCCTTCAACCGGGGAGCTGTTTTTT.

The chain uses TRBV7-9 and TRBJ1-6, with D uncertain. The germline V and J ends were trimmed by 3 bases and 8 bases, with 5 bases remaining between them. The germline V gene encodes CDR1 SEHNR and CDR2 FQNEAQ (reference sequence). This CDR3 comprises 12 residues. The CDR3 reads CASSLGDSPLHF. CDR3 bases: TGTGCCAGCAGCTTGGGTGATTCACCCCTCCACTTT.

DNA of the CDR3: TGTGCCAGCTCACCACTGCGCGGGAGGGCCGGGAGGAATGAGCAGTTCTTC. Translating it yields CASSPLRGRAGRNEQFF. The chain recombines TRBV18 with TRBJ2-1, with 9 bases lining up with TRBD2. CDR1 is KGHSH, CDR2 LQKENI, per germline. The junction had 11 bases not matched to a gene; V was cut back by 1 base and J by 7 bases. The CDR3 is made up of 17 amino acids.

The gene calls are TRBV30 and TRBJ1-1; 7 bases agree with TRBD1. CDR1 is GTSNPN and CDR2 is SVGIG in the germline V gene (reference sequence). This CDR3 region has 16 residues. V shed 0 bases, J shed 5 bases, and the junction held 12 bases outside the gene matches. CDR3 nucleotide sequence: TGTGCCTGGAGTGTAATTCCCGGGAGGGGGCGAACTGAAGCTTTCTTT. This translates into CAWSVIPGRGRTEAFF.